Below, 13 T cell receptor beta chains from the same sample are listed, as sequenced in a study of identifying expanded T cells in peripheral blood. This table comes from immunoSEQ multiplex PCR, and its TCRdb copy is limited to in-frame clones, with some not included. Among under 85,000 clones listed, about 83% were seen once. The source material was blood. All receptors derive from a person aged 18 to 75 in good health.

The table lists this clone with a few counts. This chain uses TRBV5-6 with TRBJ1-1; 7 bases align to TRBD1. This CDR3 comprises 13 residues. V lost 5 bases to trimming and J lost 9 bases; unmatched junction nucleotides: 10. The germline CDR1 and CDR2 sequences are SGHDT and YYEEEE. CDR3 DNA: TGTGCCAGCAGGGGGGAACGACAGGGAAAAGCTTTCTTT. As protein: CASRGERQGKAFF.

The chain is built from TRBV5-6 and TRBJ1-1, with D unresolved. Germline V CDR1 and CDR2: SGHDT, YYEEEE. This CDR3 has 16 amino acids. V lost 2 bases to trimming and J lost 7 bases, with 21 bases between them. CDR3 amino acids: CASSLGRNSGFGEAFF. The CDR3 coding sequence is TGTGCCAGCAGCTTAGGCCGAAACTCCGGCTTTGGTGAAGCTTTCTTT.

This sequence joins TRBV7-6 and TRBJ1-4; D possibly corresponds to TRBD1 (6 bases). The CDR3 consists of 14 residues. CDR1 and CDR2 (germline): SGHVS, FNYEAQ. V gave up 6 bases and J gave up 4 bases, with 12 bases separating them. The CDR3 DNA reads as TGTGCCAGCAGTATAGGGGGGCATAATGAAAAACTGTTTTTT. The encoded protein is CASSIGGHNEKLFF.

This clone was seen once. DNA of the CDR3: TGCAGCGTACTAGAGACAGATACGCAGTATTTT. Amino acid sequence: CSVLETDTQYF. This chain uses TRBV20-1 with TRBJ2-3; D is perhaps TRBD2 (5 bases). There are 11 residues in the CDR3. The germline V gene has CDR1 DFQATT and CDR2 SNEGSKA (reference sequence).

The chain is built from TRBV29-1 and TRBJ1-1; possible D gene TRBD1, 5 bases. The CDR3 runs to 14 residues. The germline V gene has CDR1 SQVTM and CDR2 ANQGSEA. V was shortened by 4 bases and J by 1 base, with 13 bases between the two germline ends. The CDR3 is CSVGGGVSNTEAFF. In DNA, the CDR3 is TGCAGCGTTGGGGGCGGTGTGTCGAACACTGAAGCTTTCTTT.

The sample holds one count of this clone. As DNA, the CDR3 is TGTGCCAGCAGCTTAGGTGGGGCGGGTCTTTCAACCTACGAGCAGTACTTC. Translation: CASSLGGAGLSTYEQYF. The V gene is TRBV7-2, the J gene TRBJ2-7; TRBD1 or TRBD2 may be the D gene (5 bases each). V was pared by 1 base and J by 2 bases, with 18 bases between. The CDR3 is made up of 17 amino acids. Per germline, CDR1 SGHTA and CDR2 FQGNSA.

This clone was detected only a few times. The chain is built from TRBV20-1 and TRBJ2-1; D gene unclear. Germline CDR1 DFQATT, CDR2 SNEGSKA (reference sequence). The CDR3 length is 10 residues. Trimming left V 4 bases short and J 7 bases short, with 5 bases between. The CDR3 nucleotides read TGCAGTGCTATTTTGAATGAGCAGTTCTTC. Translation: CSAILNEQFF.

V is TRBV28 and J is TRBJ2-1; the D call may be TRBD1 or TRBD2 (6 bases each). The V end lost 2 bases, the J end lost 5 bases, and 16 bases lay between the germline ends. The length of the CDR3 is 16 residues. The germline V gene has CDR1 MDHEN and CDR2 SYDVKM. The DNA for the CDR3 is TGTGCCAGCAGTTTAGGAGGGGGGAGGTTCAACAATGAGCAGTTCTTC. Its protein is CASSLGGGRFNNEQFF.

The chain couples TRBV7-6 to TRBJ2-5; TRBD2 matches at 7 bases. V lost 5 bases to trimming and J lost 5 bases; unmatched junction nucleotides: 14. CDR1 SGHVS and CDR2 FNYEAQ come from the germline V gene. This CDR3 comprises 16 residues. CDR3 coding DNA: TGTGCCAGCAGCACCCCTTATGGGCGGGAGTGGGAGACCCAGTACTTC. This encodes CASSTPYGREWETQYF.

The V and J genes are TRBV28 and TRBJ2-1; no definite D call. The CDR3 spans 16 residues. V was cut by 3 bases and J by 6 bases, with 18 bases left in between. Germline values: CDR1 MDHEN, CDR2 SYDVKM. The CDR3 loop is CASSLYRASVINEQFF. The CDR3 DNA is TGTGCCAGCAGTTTGTATAGGGCCTCCGTTATCAATGAGCAGTTCTTC.

This clone occurred a few times. The V and J genes are TRBV10-3 and TRBJ2-7; D uncertain. The CDR3 is made up of 11 amino acids. V shed 0 bases and J shed 5 bases, with 2 bases lying between them. Germline loops: CDR1 ENHRY, CDR2 SYGVKD. CDR3 sequence reads: CAISESHEQYF. For the CDR3, the DNA is TGTGCCATCAGTGAGTCCCACGAGCAGTACTTC.

The chain combines TRBV7-3 with TRBJ2-1; 16 bases are shared with TRBD2. The CDR3 covers 18 residues. V dropped 3 bases and J dropped 4; count of bases not matched to a gene: 6. The germline V gene encodes CDR1 SGHTA and CDR2 FQGTGA. CDR3 region: CASSFGTSGRANYNEQFF. CDR3 coding DNA: TGTGCCAGCAGCTTTGGGACTAGCGGGAGGGCCAATTACAATGAGCAGTTCTTC. Full variable domain (outside the CDR3, taken from reference TRBV7-3 and TRBJ2-1): GAGVSQTPSNKVTEKGKYVELRCDPISGHTALYWYRQSLGQGPEFLIYFQGTGAADDSGLPNDRFFAVRPEGSVSTLKIQRTERGDSAVYLCASSFGTSGRANYNEQFFGPGTRLTVL.

The chain couples TRBV14 to TRBJ2-1; 10 bases are shared with TRBD2. Germline V gene lookup returns CDR1 SGHDN and CDR2 FVKESK. The CDR3 is 17 amino acids. Germline trimming cut 5 bases from V and 2 bases from J; bases unmatched to any gene: 9. CDR3: CASSGKSGLAAYNEQFF. DNA of the CDR3: TGTGCCAGCAGCGGAAAATCCGGACTAGCGGCCTACAATGAGCAGTTCTTC.